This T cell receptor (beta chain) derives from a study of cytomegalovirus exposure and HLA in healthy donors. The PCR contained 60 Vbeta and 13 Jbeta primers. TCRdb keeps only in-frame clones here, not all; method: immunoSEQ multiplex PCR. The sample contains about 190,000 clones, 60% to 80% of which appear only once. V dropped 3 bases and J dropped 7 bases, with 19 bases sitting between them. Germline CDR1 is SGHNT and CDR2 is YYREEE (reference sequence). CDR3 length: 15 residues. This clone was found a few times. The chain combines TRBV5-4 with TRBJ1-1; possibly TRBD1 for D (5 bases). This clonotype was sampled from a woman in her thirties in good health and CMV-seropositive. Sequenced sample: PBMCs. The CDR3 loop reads CASSSRSQGSYEAFF. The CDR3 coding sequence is TGTGCCAGCAGCTCCCGATCGCAGGGATCATATGAAGCTTTCTTT.